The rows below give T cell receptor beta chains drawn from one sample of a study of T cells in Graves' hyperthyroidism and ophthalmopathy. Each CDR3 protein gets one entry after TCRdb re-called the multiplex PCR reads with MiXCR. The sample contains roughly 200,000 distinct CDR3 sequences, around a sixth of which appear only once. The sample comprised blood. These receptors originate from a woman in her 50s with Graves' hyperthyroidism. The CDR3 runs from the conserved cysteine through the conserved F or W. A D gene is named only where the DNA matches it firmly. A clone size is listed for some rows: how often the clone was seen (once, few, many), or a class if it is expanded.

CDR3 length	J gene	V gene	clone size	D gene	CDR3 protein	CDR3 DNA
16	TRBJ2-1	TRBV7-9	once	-	CASSPHNNVMGDEQFF	TGTGCCAGCAGTCCACACAATAACGTAATGGGCGATGAGCAGTTCTTC
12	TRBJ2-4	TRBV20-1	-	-	CSAIRTAGIQYF	TGCAGTGCTATAAGGACGGCCGGCATTCAGTACTTC
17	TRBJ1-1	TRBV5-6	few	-	CASRRGRVSWGDIEAFF	TGTGCCAGCAGGAGAGGAAGGGTTTCGTGGGGGGATATTGAAGCTTTCTTT
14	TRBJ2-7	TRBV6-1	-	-	CASSEVGGTYEQYF	TGTGCCAGCAGTGAAGTGGGAGGTACCTACGAGCAGTACTTC
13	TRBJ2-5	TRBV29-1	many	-	CSGKGRMQETQYF	TGCAGCGGCAAGGGACGGATGCAAGAGACCCAGTACTTC
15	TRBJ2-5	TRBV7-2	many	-	CASSLQVSPQETQYF	TGTGCCAGCAGCTTGCAGGTGTCACCCCAAGAGACCCAGTACTTC
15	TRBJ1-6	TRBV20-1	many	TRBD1	CSTGTGGVGESPLHF	TGCAGTACCGGGACAGGGGGCGTGGGGGAGTCACCCCTCCACTTT
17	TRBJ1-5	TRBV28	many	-	CASSSSSMGHSRQPQHF	TGTGCCAGCAGTTCTTCAAGTATGGGACATTCTCGGCAGCCCCAGCATTTT
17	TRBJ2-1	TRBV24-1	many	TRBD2	CATSDTAGGPGYNEQFF	TGTGCCACCAGTGATACAGCGGGAGGGCCGGGTTACAATGAGCAGTTCTTC
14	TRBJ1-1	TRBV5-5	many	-	CASSSRESGTEAFF	TGTGCCAGCAGCTCCAGGGAAAGTGGCACTGAAGCTTTCTTT
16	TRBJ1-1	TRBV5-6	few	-	CASNLGGRGMNTEAFF	TGTGCCAGCAACCTGGGGGGGCGCGGGATGAACACTGAAGCTTTCTTT
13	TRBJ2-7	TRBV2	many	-	CASSVAVSYEQYF	TGTGCCAGCAGTGTTGCAGTCTCCTACGAGCAGTACTTC
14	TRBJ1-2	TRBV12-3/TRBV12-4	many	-	CASSPTPREYGYTF	TGTGCCAGCAGTCCCACCCCCAGGGAATATGGCTACACCTTC
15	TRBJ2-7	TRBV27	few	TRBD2	CASSLRRERIVEQYF	TGTGCCAGCAGTTTACGGCGGGAGAGGATTGTGGAGCAGTACTTC
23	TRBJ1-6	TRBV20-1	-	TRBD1	CSAESGSRGLSGSWSSYNSPLHF	TGCAGTGCCGAGTCGGGGAGCAGGGGGCTTTCTGGCTCCTGGAGCTCCTATAATTCACCCCTCCACTTT
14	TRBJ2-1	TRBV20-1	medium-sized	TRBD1	CSASKGTVNNEQFF	TGCAGTGCTAGTAAGGGGACAGTAAACAATGAGCAGTTCTTC
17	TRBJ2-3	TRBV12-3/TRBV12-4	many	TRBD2	CASSSPEVAGGPDTQYF	TGTGCCAGCAGTTCCCCTGAGGTAGCGGGAGGGCCAGATACGCAGTATTTT
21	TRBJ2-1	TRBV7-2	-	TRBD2	CASSPWTAAFGTSGTHNEQFF	TGTGCCAGCAGCCCGTGGACAGCGGCTTTCGGGACTAGCGGGACCCACAATGAGCAGTTCTTC
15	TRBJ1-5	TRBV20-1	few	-	CSARTGHNSNQPQHF	TGCAGTGCTAGGACGGGACACAATAGCAATCAGCCCCAGCATTTT
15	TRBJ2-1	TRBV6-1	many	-	CASSDVSSAYNEQFF	TGTGCCAGCAGTGATGTGTCTAGCGCGTACAATGAGCAGTTCTTC
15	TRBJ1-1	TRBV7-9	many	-	CASSHGAGVYTEAFF	TGTGCCAGCAGCCACGGGGCGGGGGTCTACACTGAAGCTTTCTTT
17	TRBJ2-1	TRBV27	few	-	CASSFTAGENGPNEQFF	TGTGCCAGCAGTTTCACGGCGGGTGAAAACGGTCCCAATGAGCAGTTCTTC
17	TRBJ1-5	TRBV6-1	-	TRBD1	CASSASNRGLSNQPQHF	TGTGCCAGCAGTGCCTCCAACAGGGGGCTTAGCAATCAGCCCCAGCATTTT
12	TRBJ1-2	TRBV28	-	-	CASKGFGYGYTF	TGTGCCAGTAAAGGGTTTGGATATGGCTACACCTTC
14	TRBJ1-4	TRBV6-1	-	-	CASRTGTNNEKLFF	TGTGCCAGCAGAACCGGGACAAATAATGAAAAACTGTTTTTT
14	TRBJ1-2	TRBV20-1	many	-	CSATPGAANYGYTF	TGCAGTGCTACCCCAGGGGCCGCTAACTATGGCTACACCTTC
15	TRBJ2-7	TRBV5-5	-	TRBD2	CASSVAGRTYGEQYF	TGTGCCAGCAGCGTAGCGGGACGGACCTACGGTGAGCAGTACTTC
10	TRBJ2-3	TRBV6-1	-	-	CASRENTQYF	TGTGCCAGCAGGGAAAATACGCAGTATTTT
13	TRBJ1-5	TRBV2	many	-	CASNRDNNQPQHF	TGTGCCAGCAACAGAGACAACAATCAGCCCCAGCATTTT
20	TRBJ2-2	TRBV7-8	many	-	CASSPRRQSASGTNTGELFF	TGTGCCAGCAGCCCCCGCCGACAGTCTGCTTCGGGAACTAACACCGGGGAGCTGTTTTTT
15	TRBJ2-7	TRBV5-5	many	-	CASSLYPGGAYEQYF	TGTGCCAGCAGCTTGTACCCAGGAGGAGCATACGAGCAGTACTTC
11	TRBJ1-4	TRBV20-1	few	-	CSAPQEEKLFF	TGCAGTGCTCCACAGGAGGAAAAACTGTTTTTT
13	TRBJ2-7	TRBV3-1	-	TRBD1	CASSQGQVYEQYF	TGTGCCAGCAGCCAGGGACAGGTCTACGAGCAGTACTTC
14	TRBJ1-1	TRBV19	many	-	CASSIVGRSTEAFF	TGTGCCAGTAGTATTGTCGGCAGGAGCACTGAAGCTTTCTTT
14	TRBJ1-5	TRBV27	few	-	CASSFGGSNQPQHF	TGTGCCAGCAGTTTTGGGGGGAGCAATCAGCCCCAGCATTTT
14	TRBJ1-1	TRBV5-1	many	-	CASSLAASGTEAFF	TGCGCCAGCAGCTTGGCGGCGTCGGGCACTGAAGCTTTCTTT
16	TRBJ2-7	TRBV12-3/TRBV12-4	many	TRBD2	CASSLAQREGPNEQYF	TGTGCCAGCAGTTTAGCCCAGCGGGAGGGCCCCAACGAGCAGTACTTC
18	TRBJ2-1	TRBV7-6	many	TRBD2	CASSEGLAGVLSYNEQFF	TGTGCCAGCAGCGAGGGACTAGCGGGAGTCTTGTCCTACAATGAGCAGTTCTTC
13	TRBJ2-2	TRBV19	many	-	CASSLGRGGELFF	TGTGCCAGTAGTTTGGGTCGAGGCGGGGAGCTGTTTTTT
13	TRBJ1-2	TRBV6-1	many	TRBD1	CASSFTGVYGYTF	TGTGCCAGCAGTTTTACAGGGGTCTATGGCTACACCTTC
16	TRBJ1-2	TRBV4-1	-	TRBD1	CASSQRRQQGTHGYTF	TGCGCCAGCAGCCAACGCAGGCAACAGGGGACCCATGGCTACACCTTC
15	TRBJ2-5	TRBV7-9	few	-	CASRNLQNTEETQYF	TGTGCCAGCAGGAACCTACAGAACACTGAAGAGACCCAGTACTTC
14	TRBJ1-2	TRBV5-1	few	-	CASSLNQGNYGYTF	TGCGCCAGCAGCTTAAATCAGGGCAACTATGGCTACACCTTC